The 28 T cell receptor beta chains reported below all come from one sample, sequenced in a study of post-analysis software for immune sequencing data. Study-level findings and limits: With TRBV5-6, TRBV5-1 and TRBV20-1 included, about five TRBV segments were more frequent in patients than in controls.

For these receptors, no antigen is known. Unique molecular identifiers tagged the TCR beta cDNA libraries. TCRdb analysed the PCR reads with MiXCR anew, one entry per CDR3 protein. The sample lists hundreds of thousands of distinct CDR3 sequences, roughly two fifths occurring once. Sequenced sample: blood. These receptors were taken from a girl under 18 with multiple sclerosis.

This sequence joins TRBV11-2 and TRBJ2-1; D unresolved. This CDR3 spans 14 amino acids. Germline V gene data show CDR1 as SGHAT and CDR2 as FQNNGV. The ends were cut back, 3 bases at V and 10 bases at J, with 16 bases in the middle. The CDR3 here is CASSLVGNLGEQFF. The CDR3 nucleotides read TGTGCCAGCAGCTTGGTAGGGAACCTTGGGGAGCAGTTCTTC.

The chain carries TRBV12-3 or TRBV12-4 and TRBJ1-2; the D gene is possibly TRBD1 (5 bases). The CDR3 has 13 amino acids. Between the trimmed V and J ends, which lost 5 bases and 5 bases, there was a span of 12 bases. The CDR3 DNA sequence: TGTGCCAGCAGTCAGGGCCCCATGTATGGCTACACCTTC. Its translation: CASSQGPMYGYTF.

The chain joins TRBV7-8 to TRBJ2-7; TRBD2 matches 7 bases. CDR1 SGHVS and CDR2 FQNEAQ come from the germline V gene. Trimming at V came to 5 bases and at J to 3 bases, leaving 16 bases not matched to a gene. The CDR3 is made up of 17 amino acids. The CDR3 is CASSASTRQGGYYEQYF. CDR3 in DNA: TGTGCCAGCAGCGCTAGTACGAGGCAGGGAGGGTACTACGAGCAGTACTTC.

The V call is TRBV4-1, the J call TRBJ2-4; 7 bases agree with TRBD1. V trimming: 0 bases; J trimming: 1 base; junction bases outside the gene matches: 6. CDR1 is MGHRA and CDR2 is YSYEKL in the germline V gene. The CDR3 loop spans 17 amino acids. DNA for the CDR3: TGCGCCAGCAGCCAAGACGGACAGGCCCTGGCCAAAAACATTCAGTACTTC. It is translated as CASSQDGQALAKNIQYF.

The chain recombines TRBV4-1 with TRBJ2-4; no firm D call. The CDR3 extends over 17 amino acids. V shed 0 bases and J shed 1 base, with 13 bases lying between them. Germline V gives CDR1 MGHRA, CDR2 YSYEKL. For the CDR3, the DNA is TGCGCCAGCAGCCAAGATCTGATGCGTGTGGCCAAAAACATTCAGTACTTC. Translation: CASSQDLMRVAKNIQYF.

This clonotype was detected ten times or more. The chain employs TRBV5-1 and TRBJ1-2; D may be TRBD1 (5 bases). The CDR3 runs 14 residues. Between the trimmed V and J ends, which lost 4 bases and 8 bases, there was a span of 18 bases. Germline V gives CDR1 SGHRS, CDR2 YFSETQ. The CDR3 sequence is CASSPREGRDGYTF. In nucleotides, the CDR3 is TGCGCCAGCAGCCCCCGGGAGGGGCGCGACGGCTACACCTTC.

The V and J genes are TRBV20-1 and TRBJ1-1, with D perhaps matching TRBD1 (5 bases). Germline lookup yields CDR1 DFQATT and CDR2 SNEGSKA (reference sequence). The CDR3 totals 15 residues. The V end lost 3 bases, the J end lost 4 bases, and 18 bases lay between the germline ends. The DNA of the CDR3 is TGCAGTGCTAGGGGGCCAGGACACCGGAGCACTGAAGCTTTCTTT. This encodes CSARGPGHRSTEAFF.

The chain joins TRBV4-1 to TRBJ2-5, with D unclear. The germline V and J ends were trimmed by 4 bases and 5 bases, with 20 bases remaining between them. Germline CDR1 is MGHRA and CDR2 is YSYEKL. The CDR3 runs 16 residues. The CDR3 nucleotides read TGCGCCAGCAGCCGTTCTCCCCTCACCTCCAGCGAGACCCAGTACTTC. Protein sequence: CASSRSPLTSSETQYF.

This clonotype was found a few times. The rearrangement uses TRBV12-5 and TRBJ2-6; D ambiguous. The CDR3 spans 18 residues. Between the trimmed V and J ends, which lost 2 bases and 0 bases, there was a span of 14 bases. Looked up from germline, CDR1 is LGHNT and CDR2 is FRNRAP. CDR3 region: CASGLFRLPHSGANVLTF. CDR3 DNA: TGTGCTAGTGGTTTGTTTAGGCTTCCCCACTCTGGGGCCAACGTCCTGACTTTC.

This clonotype showed up just a few times. The chain has TRBV5-1 and TRBJ2-5; no firm D call. Germline V CDR1 and CDR2: SGHRS, YFSETQ. V was clipped by 6 bases and J by 2 bases, with 8 bases between them. The CDR3 has 12 amino acids. CDR3 sequence (DNA): TGCGCCAGCATCGGAAAACAAGAGACCCAGTACTTC. Amino acid sequence: CASIGKQETQYF.

CDR3 nucleotides: TGTGCCAGCAGCTCTGCGGTGGGGGGGGGCCCCCAAGAGACCCAGTACTTC. Its translation: CASSSAVGGGPQETQYF. This chain connects TRBV3-1 to TRBJ2-5; possibly TRBD2 for D (7 bases). The V gene lost 5 bases and the J gene lost 1 base, with 20 bases spanning the gap. This CDR3 comprises 17 residues. CDR1 is LGHDT and CDR2 is YNNKEL in the germline V gene (reference sequence).

The CDR3 here is CSAAGQGAFEQYF. CDR3 DNA: TGCAGTGCTGCCGGACAGGGGGCGTTCGAGCAGTACTTC. The chain employs TRBV20-1 and TRBJ2-7; the match to TRBD1 covers 11 bases. Losses at the gene ends were 5 bases for V and 6 bases for J; bases not matched to a gene: 6. Per germline, CDR1 DFQATT and CDR2 SNEGSKA (reference sequence). The CDR3 loop spans 13 amino acids.

This clonotype has a handful of counts. The rearrangement links TRBV12-3 or TRBV12-4 to TRBJ1-2; D is unclear. The length of the CDR3 is 10 residues. V was shortened by 6 bases and J by 10 bases, with 9 bases between the two germline ends. In nucleotides, the CDR3 is TGTGCCAGCAGACAAGACTTCTACACCTTC. As protein: CASRQDFYTF.

The genes are TRBV7-9 and TRBJ1-2; 9 bases fit TRBD1. The CDR3 length is 15 residues. V was pared by 5 bases and J by 2 bases, with 6 bases of the junction left unmatched. Germline CDR1 reads SEHNR; CDR2 reads FQNEAQ (reference sequence). Here the CDR3 reads CASSGSDRGNYGYTF. CDR3 coding DNA: TGTGCCAGCAGCGGCTCGGACAGGGGAAACTATGGCTACACCTTC.

The V call is TRBV4-1, the J call TRBJ1-1; perhaps TRBD1 as D (6 bases). CDR3 length: 13 residues. Trimming pared 1 base from V and 8 bases from J, leaving 11 bases between. Germline assignment: CDR1 MGHRA and CDR2 YSYEKL. CDR3 DNA sequence: TGCGCCAGCAGCCAAGGCCGGGGGCCCGAAGCTTTCTTT. Its protein product is CASSQGRGPEAFF.

This chain links TRBV24-1 with TRBJ2-4; a possible D gene is TRBD1 (5 bases). Looked up from germline, CDR1 is KGHDR and CDR2 is SFDVKD. V lost 3 bases, J lost 8 bases, and 10 bases lay in between. The CDR3 runs to 13 residues. The CDR3 DNA follows: TGTGCCACCAGTGATCTTAAGGGGTACATTCAGTACTTC. Translation: CATSDLKGYIQYF.

The V gene is TRBV4-1, the J gene TRBJ2-5, with D unclear. The CDR3 extends over 14 amino acids. Trimming pared 0 bases from V and 5 bases from J, leaving 10 bases between. Per the germline V gene, CDR1 is MGHRA and CDR2 is YSYEKL. The CDR3 nucleotides are TGCGCCAGCAGCCAAGACCTTTCGACGGAGACCCAGTACTTC. Protein: CASSQDLSTETQYF.

The chain links TRBV29-1 to TRBJ1-2, with 7 nucleotides matching TRBD1. This CDR3 contains 13 residues. The germline V gene has CDR1 SQVTM and CDR2 ANQGSEA. V shed 3 bases and J 6 bases; nucleotides not matched to a gene: 7. The CDR3 loop is CSVDDRGQDGYTF. CDR3 in DNA: TGCAGCGTTGATGATAGGGGGCAAGATGGCTACACCTTC.

This clonotype has ten or more counts. One end of the junction is discordant with germline, which a read error may explain. The chain carries TRBV5-1 and TRBJ2-7; 10 positions agree with TRBD1. This CDR3 comprises 15 residues. Germline V gene sequence: CDR1 SGHRS, CDR2 YFSETQ. CDR3 residues: CASSSGTGVSYEQYF. The DNA for the CDR3 is TGTGCCAGCAGCTCAGGGACAGGGGTCTCCTACGAGCAGTACTTC.

This clonotype was found a few times. The rearrangement joins TRBV13 to TRBJ2-7; 7 bases line up with TRBD1. Germline CDR1 is PRHDT and CDR2 is FYEKMQ (reference sequence). The CDR3 covers 12 residues. J gave up 7 bases and V 5 bases, and 5 bases lay outside the gene matches. DNA for the CDR3: TGTGCCAGCAGCGCGGCGACAGGGGAGCAGTACTTC. Protein sequence: CASSAATGEQYF. Looking up the rest from reference TRBV13 and TRBJ2-7 gives the full variable domain: AAGVIQSPRHLIKEKRETATLKCYPIPRHDTVYWYQQGPGQDPQFLISFYEKMQSDKGSIPDRFSAQQFSDYHSELNMSSLELGDSALYFCASSAATGEQYFGPGTRLTVT.

J is TRBJ1-1 and V is TRBV2; possibly TRBD1 for D (5 bases). The CDR3 sequence is 15 residues long. Germline CDR1 reads SNHLY; CDR2 reads FYNNEI. V gave up 7 bases and J gave up 0 bases, with 15 bases separating them. The CDR3 sequence is CASNLMGEVNTEAFF. The CDR3 nucleotides read TGTGCCAGCAATCTGATGGGGGAGGTGAACACTGAAGCTTTCTTT.

The V gene is TRBV9, the J gene TRBJ2-7; no definite D call. In germline, CDR1 is SGDLS, CDR2 YYNGEE. The CDR3 runs to 16 residues. V was cut by 0 bases and J by 0 bases, with 13 bases left in between. CDR3 amino acids: CASSVGTQSYSYEQYF. Written as DNA, the CDR3 is TGTGCCAGCAGCGTAGGGACCCAGTCCTACTCCTACGAGCAGTACTTC.

The chain recombines TRBV5-1 with TRBJ2-3; possible D gene TRBD2, 5 bases. Trimming took 4 bases from V and 7 from J, leaving 22 bases between them. Looked up from germline, CDR1 is SGHRS and CDR2 is YFSETQ. The CDR3 is 16 amino acids. DNA for the CDR3: TGCGCCAGCAGCCCAGGCCGCTCCAGTCGGGATTATACGCAGTATTTT. This gives the protein CASSPGRSSRDYTQYF. The whole variable domain, remainder taken from reference TRBV5-1 and TRBJ2-3, is KAGVTQTPRYLIKTRGQQVTLSCSPISGHRSVSWYQQTPGQGLQFLFEYFSETQRNKGNFPGRFSGRQFSNSRSEMNVSTLELGDSALYLCASSPGRSSRDYTQYFGPGTRLTVL.

This clonotype was counted ten times or more. The chain has TRBV29-1 and TRBJ2-1; TRBD2 matches at 10 bases. Per germline, CDR1 SQVTM and CDR2 ANQGSEA. This CDR3 contains 13 residues. V lost 4 bases and J lost 5; bases outside the gene matches: 2. As DNA, the CDR3 is TGCAGCGTTGGCGGACTAGCGGACAATGAGCAGTTCTTC. Protein sequence: CSVGGLADNEQFF.

This clonotype was detected only a few times. An end of the junction does not agree with germline; a read error may underlie this. The V gene is TRBV10-1, the J gene TRBJ2-6; D is perhaps TRBD1 (5 bases). CDR1 WNHNN and CDR2 SYGVQD come from the germline V gene (reference sequence). The CDR3 has 14 amino acids. The CDR3 here is CASSDASGADVLTF. In DNA, the CDR3 is TGCGCCAGCAGTGACGCCTCTGGGGCCGACGTCCTGACTTTC.

This sequence joins TRBV14 and TRBJ2-7; D is perhaps TRBD1 (6 bases). The CDR3 sequence is 14 residues long. Looked up from germline, CDR1 is SGHDN and CDR2 is FVKESK. V was pared by 4 bases and J by 4 bases, with 14 bases between. For the CDR3, the DNA is TGTGCCAGCAGCCCTCGACAGGTTGGGTACGAGCAGTACTTC. This codes for CASSPRQVGYEQYF.

The CDR3 loop is CASSVENSPYEQYF. CDR3 sequence (DNA): TGTGCCAGCAGCGTAGAGAACAGCCCCTACGAGCAGTACTTC. This rearrangement joins TRBV9 to TRBJ2-7; no reliable D call. Trimming shortened V by 0 bases and J by 2 bases, and 9 bases separated the two germline ends. CDR3 length equals 14 residues. CDR1 is SGDLS and CDR2 is YYNGEE in the germline V gene.

The chain combines TRBV7-3 with TRBJ2-7; TRBD2 matches 10 bases. The CDR3 contains 16 residues. Germline assignment: CDR1 SGHTA and CDR2 FQGTGA. The V segment lost 2 bases and the J segment 7 bases; nucleotides outside the gene matches: 11. Here the CDR3 DNA reads TGTGCCAGCAGCTTACCCAGTCTAGCGGGGGCCGGGGAGCAGTACTTC. It translates to CASSLPSLAGAGEQYF.